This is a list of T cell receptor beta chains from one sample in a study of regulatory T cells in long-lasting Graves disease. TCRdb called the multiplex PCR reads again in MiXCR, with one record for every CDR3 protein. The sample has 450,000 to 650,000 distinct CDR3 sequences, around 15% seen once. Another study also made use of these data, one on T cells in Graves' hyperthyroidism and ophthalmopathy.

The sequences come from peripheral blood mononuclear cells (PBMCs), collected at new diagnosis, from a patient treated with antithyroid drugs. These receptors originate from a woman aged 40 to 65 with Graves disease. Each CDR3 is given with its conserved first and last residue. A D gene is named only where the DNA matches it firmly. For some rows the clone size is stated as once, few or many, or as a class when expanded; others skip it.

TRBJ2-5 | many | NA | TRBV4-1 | CASSLHYTQKETQYF | TGCGCCAGCAGCCTCCACTATACTCAAAAGGAGACCCAGTACTTC
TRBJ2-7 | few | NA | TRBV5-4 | CASSLRGSFEQYF | TGTGCCAGCAGCTTGAGGGGTTCCTTCGAGCAGTACTTC
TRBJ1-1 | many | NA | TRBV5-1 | CASGTGGVNTEAFF | TGCGCCAGCGGTACGGGAGGGGTGAACACTGAAGCTTTCTTT
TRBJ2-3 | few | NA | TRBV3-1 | CASSPGGISSTDTQYF | TGTGCCAGCAGCCCCGGGGGCATCTCTAGCACAGATACGCAGTATTTT
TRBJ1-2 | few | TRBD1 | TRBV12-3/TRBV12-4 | CASSSGWTGWGYTF | TGTGCCAGCAGTTCCGGGTGGACAGGGTGGGGCTACACCTTC
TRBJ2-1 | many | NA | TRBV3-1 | CASSQEWGPDSEQFF | TGTGCCAGCAGCCAAGAATGGGGGCCGGATAGTGAGCAGTTCTTC
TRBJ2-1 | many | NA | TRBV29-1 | CSAQYGVSRNEQFF | TGCAGCGCCCAATATGGGGTCTCACGGAATGAGCAGTTCTTC
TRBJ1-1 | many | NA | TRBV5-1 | CASSLVWGPGLNTEAFF | TGCGCCAGCAGCTTGGTATGGGGTCCGGGCCTAAACACTGAAGCTTTCTTT
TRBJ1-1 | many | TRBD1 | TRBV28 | CASRSGGEGFEAFF | TGTGCCAGCAGGTCAGGGGGAGAAGGATTTGAAGCTTTCTTT
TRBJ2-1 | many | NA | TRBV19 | CASGKGSEQFF | TGTGCCAGTGGGAAAGGGTCTGAGCAGTTCTTC
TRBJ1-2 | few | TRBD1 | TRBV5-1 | CASSPGQAGYGYTF | TGCGCCAGCAGCCCGGGACAGGCAGGATATGGCTACACCTTC
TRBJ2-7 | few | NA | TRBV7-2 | CASSLSPISYEQYF | TGTGCCAGCAGCCTAAGCCCTATCTCCTACGAGCAGTACTTC
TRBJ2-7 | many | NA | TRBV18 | CASSPPSHSSYEQYF | TGTGCCAGCTCACCACCGAGTCACAGCTCCTACGAGCAGTACTTC
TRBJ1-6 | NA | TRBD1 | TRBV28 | CASSERQGAWIDSPLHF | TGTGCCAGCAGTGAGAGACAGGGGGCATGGATTGATTCACCCCTCCACTTT
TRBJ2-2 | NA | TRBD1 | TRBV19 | CASSSEDRANTGELFF | TGTGCCAGTAGTTCAGAGGACAGGGCGAACACCGGGGAGCTGTTTTTT
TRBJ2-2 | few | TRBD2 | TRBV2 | CASSTLGLANTGELFF | TGTGCCAGCAGCACCCTGGGACTAGCGAACACCGGGGAGCTGTTTTTT
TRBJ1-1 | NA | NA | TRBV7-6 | CASSLYYKENTEAFF | TGTGCCAGCAGCTTATATTACAAAGAGAACACTGAAGCTTTCTTT
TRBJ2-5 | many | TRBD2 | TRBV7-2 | CASSHWTSRGGETQYF | TGTGCCAGCAGCCATTGGACTAGCAGGGGTGGGGAGACCCAGTACTTC
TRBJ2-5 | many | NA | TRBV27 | CASSPLSPRVGETQYF | TGTGCCAGCAGCCCTTTGAGCCCCAGGGTAGGGGAGACCCAGTACTTC
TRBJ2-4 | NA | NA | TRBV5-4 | CASSTGHIQYF | TGTGCCAGCAGTACAGGACACATTCAGTACTTC
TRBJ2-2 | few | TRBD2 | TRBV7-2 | CASSFPLAGPPNTGELFF | TGTGCCAGCAGCTTCCCACTAGCGGGGCCGCCTAACACCGGGGAGCTGTTTTTT
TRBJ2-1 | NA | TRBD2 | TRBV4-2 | CASSQDPGLEIDEQFF | TGTGCCAGCAGCCAAGATCCGGGACTAGAGATCGATGAGCAGTTCTTC
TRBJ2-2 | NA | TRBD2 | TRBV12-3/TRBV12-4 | CATHRGVETGELFF | TGTGCCACCCATCGGGGGGTTGAGACCGGGGAGCTGTTTTTT
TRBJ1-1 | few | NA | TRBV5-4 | CASSPWLVGVSNTEAFF | TGTGCCAGCAGCCCGTGGCTAGTGGGTGTTTCCAACACTGAAGCTTTCTTT
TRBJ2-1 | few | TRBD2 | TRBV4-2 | CASSQDSGGSYNEQFF | TGTGCCAGCAGCCAGGATAGCGGGGGGTCCTACAATGAGCAGTTCTTC
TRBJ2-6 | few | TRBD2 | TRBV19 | CASSLGGGQIRSGANVLTF | TGTGCCAGTAGCCTCGGGGGGGGGCAGATCCGCTCTGGGGCCAACGTCCTGACTTTC
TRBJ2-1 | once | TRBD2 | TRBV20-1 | CSATGTSGGANEQFF | TGCAGTGCTACCGGGACTAGCGGGGGGGCAAATGAGCAGTTCTTC
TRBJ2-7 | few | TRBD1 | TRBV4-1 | CASSRAGTEFHEQYF | TGCGCCAGCAGCCGGGCCGGGACAGAGTTCCACGAGCAGTACTTC
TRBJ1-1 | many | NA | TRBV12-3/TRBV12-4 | CASSLVERTEAFF | TGTGCCAGCAGCCTGGTTGAGAGAACTGAAGCTTTCTTT
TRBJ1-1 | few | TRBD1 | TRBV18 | CASSHPTGYTEAFF | TGTGCCAGCTCACACCCGACAGGGTACACTGAAGCTTTCTTT
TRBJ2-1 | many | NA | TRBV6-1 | CASSRSDSYNEQFF | TGTGCCAGCAGTAGGTCGGACTCCTACAATGAGCAGTTCTTC